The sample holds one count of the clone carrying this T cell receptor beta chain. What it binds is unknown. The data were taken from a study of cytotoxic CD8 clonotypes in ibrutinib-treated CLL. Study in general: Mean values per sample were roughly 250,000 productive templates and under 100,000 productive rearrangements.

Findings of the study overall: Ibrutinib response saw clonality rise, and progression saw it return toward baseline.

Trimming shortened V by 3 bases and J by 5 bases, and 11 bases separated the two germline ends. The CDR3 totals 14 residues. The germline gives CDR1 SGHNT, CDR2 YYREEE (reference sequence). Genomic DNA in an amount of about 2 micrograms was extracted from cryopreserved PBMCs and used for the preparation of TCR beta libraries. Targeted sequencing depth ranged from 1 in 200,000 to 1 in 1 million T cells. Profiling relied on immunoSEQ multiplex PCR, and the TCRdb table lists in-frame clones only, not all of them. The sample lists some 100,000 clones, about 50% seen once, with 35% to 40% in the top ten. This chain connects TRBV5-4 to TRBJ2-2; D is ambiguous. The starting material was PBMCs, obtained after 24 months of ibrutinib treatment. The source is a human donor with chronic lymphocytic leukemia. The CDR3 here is CASSSPTPTGELFF. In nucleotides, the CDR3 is TGTGCCAGCAGCTCTCCTACGCCGACCGGGGAGCTGTTTTTT.